These 10 T cell receptor beta chains came from one sample sequenced in a study of naive and memory T cell subsets. Treatment described: skin biopsy from PPD injection site in Mantoux-positive individual. An oligonucleotide containing a UMI was ligated to the 3' end of TCR cDNA. The SP2 primer and nested alpha and beta constant region primers amplified ligated cDNA in four rounds. TCRdb re-called the UMI-ligation and nested PCR reads with MiXCR, one entry per CDR3 protein. This table has 20,000 to 25,000 distinct CDR3 sequences, around 6% appearing once. Sample: skin, taken from a tuberculin skin test site. Receptors were obtained from an adult in good health.

This chain uses TRBV14 with TRBJ2-3, with 7 bases aligning to TRBD1. Germline V gives CDR1 SGHDN, CDR2 FVKESK. Unmatched junction bases numbered 11, after V lost 6 bases and J lost 2 bases. The CDR3 consists of 16 residues. CDR3 DNA: TGTGCCAGCAGTCAGTACCGGACAGGATACACAGATACGCAGTATTTT. Protein: CASSQYRTGYTDTQYF.

A few counts support this clonotype. V is TRBV20-1 and J is TRBJ1-1; D is possibly TRBD1 (5 bases). The V and J ends lost 1 base and 0 bases respectively, with 21 bases between them. Germline CDR1 is DFQATT and CDR2 is SNEGSKA (reference sequence). This CDR3 spans 18 amino acids. CDR3 DNA: TGCAGTGCTAGAGCCCGAGGGAGGTTTGACAGCCTGAACACTGAAGCTTTCTTT. Translation: CSARARGRFDSLNTEAFF.

This clonotype was seen many times. The gene calls are TRBV28 and TRBJ1-4; 8 bases are a match to TRBD1. CDR3 length equals 16 residues. Unmatched junction bases numbered 18, after V lost 8 bases and J lost 10 bases. In germline, CDR1 is MDHEN, CDR2 SYDVKM. The CDR3 sequence is CASGSTDRGYGGKLFF. In DNA, the CDR3 is TGTGCCAGCGGATCTACCGACAGGGGATATGGCGGAAAACTGTTTTTT.

On this clonotype: This may come from a read error, since a much larger clone is one base off. The rearrangement joins TRBV20-1 to TRBJ2-3; 7 bases match TRBD2. This CDR3 is 14 amino acids long. Germline lookup yields CDR1 DFQATT and CDR2 SNEGSKA (reference sequence). Germline trimming cut 5 bases from V and 6 bases from J; bases unmatched to any gene: 11. The CDR3 loop reads CSAHMVGGADTQYF. The CDR3 DNA reads as TGCAGTGCTCATATGGTGGGAGGGGCGGATACGCAGTATTTT.

This clonotype was recorded at least ten times. The J gene is TRBJ2-6, the V gene TRBV19; TRBD1 agrees at 7 bases. The trim removed 4 bases at V and 2 bases at J, leaving 11 bases unmatched. In germline, CDR1 is LNHDA, CDR2 SQIVND (reference sequence). This CDR3 contains 18 residues. CDR3 DNA: TGTGCCAGTAGTAAAGGACTTATACAGGGGACTGGGGCCAACGTCCTGACTTTC. Translation gives CASSKGLIQGTGANVLTF.

This clonotype was seen many times. The chain employs TRBV7-2 and TRBJ1-1, with 7 bases lining up with TRBD1. The CDR3 totals 14 residues. The germline gives CDR1 SGHTA, CDR2 FQGNSA. The junction had 7 bases not matched to a gene; V was cut back by 5 bases and J by 4 bases. CDR3: CASSRDRGGTEAFF. For the CDR3, the DNA is TGTGCCAGCAGCCGGGACAGAGGAGGCACTGAAGCTTTCTTT.

V usage is TRBV5-1 and J usage is TRBJ1-2; unclear D gene. Trimming removed 4 bases from V and 10 bases from J, with 14 bases in between. Per the germline V gene, CDR1 is SGHRS and CDR2 is YFSETQ. This CDR3 has 12 amino acids. DNA of the CDR3: TGCGCCAGCAGCCGTGACGGAAAGGACTACACCTTC. It yields the protein CASSRDGKDYTF.

This clonotype was seen repeatedly, ten times or more. The chain employs TRBV5-4 and TRBJ2-5; no definite D call. CDR1 SGHNT and CDR2 YYREEE come from the germline V gene (reference sequence). The CDR3 extends over 13 amino acids. V was trimmed by 2 bases and J by 3 bases, leaving 8 bases between them. CDR3 sequence: CASSLIDEETQYF. In DNA, the CDR3 is TGTGCCAGCAGCTTAATAGACGAAGAGACCCAGTACTTC.

This clonotype has at least ten counts. V is TRBV7-2 and J is TRBJ2-3; possible D gene TRBD1, 5 bases. Germline CDR1 reads SGHTA; CDR2 reads FQGNSA. Between the trimmed V and J ends, which lost 5 bases and 5 bases, there was a span of 20 bases. This CDR3 has 16 amino acids. The CDR3 DNA is TGTGCCAGCAGCGACCAAATAGGGGCAAGGGGAGATACGCAGTATTTT. Translated: CASSDQIGARGDTQYF.

At least ten counts were recorded for this clonotype. This rearrangement joins TRBV20-1 to TRBJ2-7, with 8 bases that match TRBD2. The CDR3 length is 15 residues. Germline V gene sequence: CDR1 DFQATT, CDR2 SNEGSKA (reference sequence). With V trimmed by 0 bases and J by 5 bases, 9 bases remained unmatched. CDR3 coding DNA: TGCAGTGCTAGAGATGTACGCGGGGGGCAGCACGAGCAGTACTTC. It specifies CSARDVRGGQHEQYF.